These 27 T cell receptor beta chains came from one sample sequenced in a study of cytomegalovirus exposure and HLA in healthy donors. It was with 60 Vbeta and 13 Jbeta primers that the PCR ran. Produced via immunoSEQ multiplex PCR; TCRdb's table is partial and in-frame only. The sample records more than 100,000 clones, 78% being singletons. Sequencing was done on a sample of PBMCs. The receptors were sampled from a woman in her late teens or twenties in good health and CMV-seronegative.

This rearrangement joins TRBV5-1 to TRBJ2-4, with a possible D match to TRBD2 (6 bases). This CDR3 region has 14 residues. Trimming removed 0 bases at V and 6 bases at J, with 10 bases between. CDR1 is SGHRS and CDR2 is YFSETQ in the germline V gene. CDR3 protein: CASSLETAGNIQYF. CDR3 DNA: TGCGCCAGCAGCTTGGAGACAGCGGGAAACATTCAGTACTTC.

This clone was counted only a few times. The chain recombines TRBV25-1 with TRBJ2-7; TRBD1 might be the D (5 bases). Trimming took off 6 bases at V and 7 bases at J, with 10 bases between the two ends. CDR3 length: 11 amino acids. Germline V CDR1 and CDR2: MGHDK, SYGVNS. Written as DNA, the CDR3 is TGTGCCAGCAGCCAAAGGGGAGAGCAGTACTTC. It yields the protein CASSQRGEQYF.

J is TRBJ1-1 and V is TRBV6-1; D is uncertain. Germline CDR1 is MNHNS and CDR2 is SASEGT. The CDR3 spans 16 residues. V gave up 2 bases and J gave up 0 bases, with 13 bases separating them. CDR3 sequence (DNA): TGTGCCAGCAGTGAATCAGTGGGAGTGTTGAACACTGAAGCTTTCTTT. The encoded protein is CASSESVGVLNTEAFF.

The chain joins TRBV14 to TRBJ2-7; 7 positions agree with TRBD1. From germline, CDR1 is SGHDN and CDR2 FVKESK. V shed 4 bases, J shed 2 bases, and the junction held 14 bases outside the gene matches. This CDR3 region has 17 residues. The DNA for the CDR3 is TGTGCCAGCAGCCCCCCTATACACAGGGGCGAAACCTACGAGCAGTACTTC. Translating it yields CASSPPIHRGETYEQYF.

CDR3 in amino acids: CASSPWTSGSPSYEQYF. The CDR3, as DNA: TGTGCCAGCAGTCCATGGACTAGCGGGAGCCCCTCCTACGAGCAGTACTTC. This chain links TRBV5-4 with TRBJ2-7; TRBD2 agrees at 13 bases. CDR3 size: 17 residues. J was trimmed by 0 bases and V by 5 bases; bases with no gene match: 8. CDR1 SGHNT and CDR2 YYREEE come from the germline V gene (reference sequence).

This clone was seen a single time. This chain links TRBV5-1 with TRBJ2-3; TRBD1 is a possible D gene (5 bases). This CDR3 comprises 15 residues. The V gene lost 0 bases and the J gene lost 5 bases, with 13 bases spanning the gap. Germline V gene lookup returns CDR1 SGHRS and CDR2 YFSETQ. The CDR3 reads CASSLGAGMGDTQYF. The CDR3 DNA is TGCGCCAGCAGCTTGGGGGCAGGGATGGGAGATACGCAGTATTTT.

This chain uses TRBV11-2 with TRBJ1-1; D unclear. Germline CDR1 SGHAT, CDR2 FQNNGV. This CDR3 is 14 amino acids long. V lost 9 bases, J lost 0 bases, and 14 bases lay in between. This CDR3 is CASTPRRMNTEAFF. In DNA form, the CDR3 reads TGTGCCAGTACGCCCCGCAGGATGAACACTGAAGCTTTCTTT. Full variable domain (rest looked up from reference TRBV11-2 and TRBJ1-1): EAGVAQSPRYKIIEKRQSVAFWCNPISGHATLYWYQQILGQGPKLLIQFQNNGVVDDSQLPKDRFSAERLKGVDSTLKIQPAKLEDSAVYLCASTPRRMNTEAFFGQGTRLTVV.

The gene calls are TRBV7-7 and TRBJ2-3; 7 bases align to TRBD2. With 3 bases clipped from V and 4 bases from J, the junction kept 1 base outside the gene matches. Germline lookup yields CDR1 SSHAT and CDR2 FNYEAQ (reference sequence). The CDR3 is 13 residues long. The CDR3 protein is CASSFAGADTQYF. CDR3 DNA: TGTGCCAGCAGCTTTGCGGGAGCAGATACGCAGTATTTT.

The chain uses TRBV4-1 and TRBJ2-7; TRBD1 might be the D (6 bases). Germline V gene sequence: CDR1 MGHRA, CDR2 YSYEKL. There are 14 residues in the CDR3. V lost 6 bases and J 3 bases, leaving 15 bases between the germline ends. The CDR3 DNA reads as TGCGCCAGCAGTCACAGACAGGATTTCTACGAGCAGTACTTC. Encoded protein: CASSHRQDFYEQYF.

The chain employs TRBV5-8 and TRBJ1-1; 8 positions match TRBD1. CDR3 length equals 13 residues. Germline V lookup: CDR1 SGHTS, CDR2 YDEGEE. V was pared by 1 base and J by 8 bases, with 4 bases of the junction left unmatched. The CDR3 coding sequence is TGTGCCAGCAGCTTGACCCGGGACAGGGAAGCTTTCTTT. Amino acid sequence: CASSLTRDREAFF.

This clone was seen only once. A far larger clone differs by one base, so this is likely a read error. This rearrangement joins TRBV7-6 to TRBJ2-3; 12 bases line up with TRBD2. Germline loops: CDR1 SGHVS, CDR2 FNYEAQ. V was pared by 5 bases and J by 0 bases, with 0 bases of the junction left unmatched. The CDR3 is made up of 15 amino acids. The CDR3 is CASSGTSGSTDTQYF. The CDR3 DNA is TGTGCCAGCAGCGGGACTAGCGGGAGCACAGATACGCAGTATTTT. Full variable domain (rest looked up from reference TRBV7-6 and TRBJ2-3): GAGVSQSPRYKVTKRGQDVALRCDPISGHVSLYWYRQALGQGPEFLTYFNYEAQQDKSGLPNDRFSAERPEGSISTLTIQRTEQRDSAMYRCASSGTSGSTDTQYFGPGTRLTVL.

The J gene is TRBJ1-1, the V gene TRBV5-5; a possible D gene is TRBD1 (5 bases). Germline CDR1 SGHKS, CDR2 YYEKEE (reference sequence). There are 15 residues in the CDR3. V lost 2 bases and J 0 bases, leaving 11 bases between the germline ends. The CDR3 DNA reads TGTGCCAGCAGCTTCTACGACAGTTTGAACACTGAAGCTTTCTTT. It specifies CASSFYDSLNTEAFF.

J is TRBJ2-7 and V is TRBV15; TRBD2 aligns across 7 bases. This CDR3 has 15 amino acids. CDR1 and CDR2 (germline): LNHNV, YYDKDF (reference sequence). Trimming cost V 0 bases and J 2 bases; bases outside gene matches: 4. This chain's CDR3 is CATSRDSGFTYEQYF. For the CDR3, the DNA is TGTGCCACCAGCAGAGATAGCGGGTTCACCTACGAGCAGTACTTC.

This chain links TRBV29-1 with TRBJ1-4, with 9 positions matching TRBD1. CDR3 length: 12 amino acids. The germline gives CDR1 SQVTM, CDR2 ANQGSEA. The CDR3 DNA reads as TGCAGTGGACAGGGGTTCGATGAAAAACTGTTTTTT. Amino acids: CSGQGFDEKLFF.

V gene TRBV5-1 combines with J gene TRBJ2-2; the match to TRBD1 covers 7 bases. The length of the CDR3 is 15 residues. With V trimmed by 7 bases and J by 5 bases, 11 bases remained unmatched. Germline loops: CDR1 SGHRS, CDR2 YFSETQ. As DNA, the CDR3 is TGCGCCAGCGGAATAGACAGGGTCGGAACCGGGGAGCTGTTTTTT. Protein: CASGIDRVGTGELFF.

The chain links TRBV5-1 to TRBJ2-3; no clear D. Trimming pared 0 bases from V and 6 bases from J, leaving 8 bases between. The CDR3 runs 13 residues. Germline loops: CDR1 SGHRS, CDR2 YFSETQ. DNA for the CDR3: TGCGCCAGCAGCTTGGCTCAAGCGGATACGCAGTATTTT. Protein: CASSLAQADTQYF.

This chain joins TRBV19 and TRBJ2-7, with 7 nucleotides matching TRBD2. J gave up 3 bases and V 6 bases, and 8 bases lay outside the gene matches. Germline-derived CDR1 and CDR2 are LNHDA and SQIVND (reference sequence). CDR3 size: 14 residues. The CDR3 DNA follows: TGTGCCAGTAGACCGGCGGGAGTGCGCTACGAGCAGTACTTC. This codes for CASRPAGVRYEQYF.

CDR3 DNA sequence: TGTGACGGTGCCCGCCGACAGGGGATAGGAAGGGGCACTGAAGCTTTCTTT. Translating gives CDGARRQGIGRGTEAFF. The gene calls are TRBV30 and TRBJ1-1; 8 nucleotides line up with TRBD1. Germline V CDR1 and CDR2: GTSNPN, SVGIG (reference sequence). There are 17 residues in the CDR3.

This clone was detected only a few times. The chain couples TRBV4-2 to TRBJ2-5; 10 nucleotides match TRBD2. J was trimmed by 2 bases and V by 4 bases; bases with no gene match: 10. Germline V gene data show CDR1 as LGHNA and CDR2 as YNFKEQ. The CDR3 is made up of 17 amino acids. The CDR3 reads CASSPWGLAYQQETQYF. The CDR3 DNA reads TGTGCCAGCAGCCCATGGGGACTAGCGTATCAGCAAGAGACCCAGTACTTC.

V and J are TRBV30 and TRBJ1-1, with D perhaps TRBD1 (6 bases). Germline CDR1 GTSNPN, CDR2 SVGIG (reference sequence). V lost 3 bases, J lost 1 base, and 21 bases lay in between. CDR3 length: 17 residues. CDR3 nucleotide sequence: TGTGCCTGGAGGAACTCCCTCATCCGGGACAAGAACACTGAAGCTTTCTTT. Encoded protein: CAWRNSLIRDKNTEAFF. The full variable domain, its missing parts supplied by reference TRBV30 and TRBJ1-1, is SQTIHQWPATLVQPVGSPLSLECTVEGTSNPNLYWYRQAAGRGLQLLFYSVGIGQISSEVPQNLSASRPQDRQFILSSKKLLLSDSGFYLCAWRNSLIRDKNTEAFFGQGTRLTVV.

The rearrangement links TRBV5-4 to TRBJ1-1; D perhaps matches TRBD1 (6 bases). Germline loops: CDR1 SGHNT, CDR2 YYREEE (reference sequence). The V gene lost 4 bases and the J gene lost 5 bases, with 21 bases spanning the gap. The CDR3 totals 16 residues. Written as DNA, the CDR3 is TGTGCCAGCAGCCTCGCCAGGGCAGGGGTGGGGACTGAAGCTTTCTTT. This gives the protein CASSLARAGVGTEAFF.

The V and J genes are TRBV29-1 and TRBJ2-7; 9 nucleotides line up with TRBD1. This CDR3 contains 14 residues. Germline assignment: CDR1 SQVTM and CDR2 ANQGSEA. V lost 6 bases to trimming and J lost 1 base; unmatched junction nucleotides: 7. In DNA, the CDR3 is TGCAGCGTCGTCGACGGGACAGGGTCCTACGAGCAGTACTTC. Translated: CSVVDGTGSYEQYF.

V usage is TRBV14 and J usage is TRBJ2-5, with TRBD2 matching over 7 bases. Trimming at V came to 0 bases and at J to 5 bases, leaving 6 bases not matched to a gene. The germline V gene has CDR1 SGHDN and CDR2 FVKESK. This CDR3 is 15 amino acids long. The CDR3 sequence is CASSQDFGAGETQYF. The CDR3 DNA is TGTGCCAGCAGCCAAGATTTTGGAGCGGGGGAGACCCAGTACTTC.

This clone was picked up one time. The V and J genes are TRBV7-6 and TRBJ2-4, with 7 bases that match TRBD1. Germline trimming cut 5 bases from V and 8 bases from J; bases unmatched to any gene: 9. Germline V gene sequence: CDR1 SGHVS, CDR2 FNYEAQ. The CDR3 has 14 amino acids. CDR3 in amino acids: CASSPRQGSDIQYF. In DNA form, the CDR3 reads TGTGCCAGCAGCCCCCGACAGGGCTCGGACATTCAGTACTTC.

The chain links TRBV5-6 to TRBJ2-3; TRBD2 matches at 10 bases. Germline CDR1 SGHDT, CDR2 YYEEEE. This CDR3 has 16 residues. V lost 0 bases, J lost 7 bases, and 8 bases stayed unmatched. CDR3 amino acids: CASSLVASGGMNTQYF. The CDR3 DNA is TGTGCCAGCAGCTTGGTGGCTAGCGGGGGTATGAATACGCAGTATTTT.

CDR3 protein: CASSHGLAGLWLEQYF. CDR3 DNA: TGCGCCAGCAGCCACGGACTAGCGGGACTTTGGCTCGAGCAGTACTTC. The V call is TRBV5-1, the J call TRBJ2-7; the match to TRBD2 covers 12 bases. The length of the CDR3 is 16 residues. V gave up 4 bases and J gave up 6 bases; unmatched junction bases: 11. Germline CDR1 SGHRS, CDR2 YFSETQ.

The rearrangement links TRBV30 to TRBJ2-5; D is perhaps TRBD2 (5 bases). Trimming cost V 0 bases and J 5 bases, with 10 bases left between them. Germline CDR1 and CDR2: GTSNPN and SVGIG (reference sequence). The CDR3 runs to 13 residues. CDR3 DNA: TGTGCCTGGAGTGTACCCGGGGTTGAGACCCAGTACTTC. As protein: CAWSVPGVETQYF. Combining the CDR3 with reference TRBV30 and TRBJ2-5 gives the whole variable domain SQTIHQWPATLVQPVGSPLSLECTVEGTSNPNLYWYRQAAGRGLQLLFYSVGIGQISSEVPQNLSASRPQDRQFILSSKKLLLSDSGFYLCAWSVPGVETQYFGPGTRLLVL.